This T cell receptor beta chain was sequenced for a study of Tregs in tolerant kidney transplant recipients. Findings of the study overall: Nucleotide sequences could not be compared across some patients' samples due to primer changes. Activated donor B cell expansion appeared to reveal the most relevant donor-specific TCRbeta repertoire.

This CDR3 is 17 amino acids long. Germline V CDR1 and CDR2: SGHNT, YYREEE (reference sequence). Trimming cost V 2 bases and J 2 bases, with 19 bases left between them. The protocol was immunoSEQ multiplex PCR, while the TCRdb copy is restricted to in-frame clones and leaves out a portion. The repertoire holds under 95,000 clones, 80% to 95% seen once, with 0.34% in the top ten. Thawed PBMCs were FACS-sorted into unstimulated CD4+CD25+CD127- regulatory T cells, CD4+CD25- non-regulatory cells, CD4 and CD8 cells. Thawed PBMCs were rested overnight at 37°C with 200 to 250 IU/ml IL-2 before regulatory T cell sorting. A note on this clone: Antigen unknown.

The origin of this receptor is a human donor who received a combined kidney and bone marrow transplant. The specimen was Tregs from blood, collected before the transplant. The J gene is TRBJ2-5, the V gene TRBV5-4; either TRBD1 or TRBD2 may fit D (5 bases each). The CDR3 loop is CASSLSRGVGLQETQYF. The DNA for the CDR3 is TGTGCCAGCAGCTTAAGTCGAGGGGTTGGCCTACAAGAGACCCAGTACTTC. Full variable domain (outside the CDR3, taken from reference TRBV5-4 and TRBJ2-5): ETGVTQSPTHLIKTRGQQVTLRCSSQSGHNTVSWYQQALGQGPQFIFQYYREEENGRGNFPPRFSGLQFPNYSSELNVNALELDDSALYLCASSLSRGVGLQETQYFGPGTRLLVL.